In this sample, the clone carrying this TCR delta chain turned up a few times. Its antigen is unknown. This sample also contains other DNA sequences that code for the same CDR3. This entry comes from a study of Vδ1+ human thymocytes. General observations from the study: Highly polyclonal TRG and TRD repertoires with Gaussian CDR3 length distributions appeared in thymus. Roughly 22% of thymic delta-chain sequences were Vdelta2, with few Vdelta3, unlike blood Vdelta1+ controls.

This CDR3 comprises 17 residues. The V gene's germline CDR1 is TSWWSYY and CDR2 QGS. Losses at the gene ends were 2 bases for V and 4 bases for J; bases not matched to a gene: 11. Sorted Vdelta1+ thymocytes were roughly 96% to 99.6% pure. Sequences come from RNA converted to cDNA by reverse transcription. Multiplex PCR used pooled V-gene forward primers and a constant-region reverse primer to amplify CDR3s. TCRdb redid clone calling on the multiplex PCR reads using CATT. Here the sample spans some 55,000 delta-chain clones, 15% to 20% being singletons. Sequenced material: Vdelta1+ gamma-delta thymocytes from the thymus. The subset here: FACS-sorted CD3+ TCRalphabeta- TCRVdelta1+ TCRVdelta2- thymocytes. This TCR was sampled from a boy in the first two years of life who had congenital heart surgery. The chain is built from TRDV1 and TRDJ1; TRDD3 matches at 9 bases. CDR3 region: CALGEIDEGGYRDKLIF. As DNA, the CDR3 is TGTGCTCTTGGGGAAATCGACGAGGGGGGATACCGCGATAAACTCATCTTT.